Listed below are T cell receptor beta chains from one sample, sequenced in a study of memory CD4+ T cells and cytomegalovirus serostatus. Clones were sequenced by immunoSEQ multiplex PCR, and TCRdb holds only the in-frame ones, with some missing. This repertoire shows around 38,000 clones, 75% to 85% found once; its top ten account for nearly 6.5%. The sample taken for sequencing was memory CD4+ T cells from blood. The receptor source for this set is an adult in good health and CMV-seronegative. CDR3s include the opening cysteine and the closing phenylalanine or tryptophan. The D gene is left open where the match is weak. Expanded clones are given a class, and other clones once, few, many or no size at all.

size | J | D | V | CDR3 | DNA
NA | TRBJ1-5 | TRBD1 | TRBV28 | CASSVGQVDQPQHF | TGTGCCAGCAGTGTCGGACAGGTTGATCAGCCCCAGCATTTT
NA | TRBJ2-3 | TRBD1 | TRBV28 | CASNSGTDTDTQYF | TGTGCCAGCAACTCCGGGACAGACACAGATACGCAGTATTTT
NA | TRBJ1-5 | NA | TRBV7-2 | CASSFGLGSYQPQHF | TGTGCCAGCAGCTTCGGGTTAGGATCTTATCAGCCCCAGCATTTT
NA | TRBJ2-3 | TRBD2 | TRBV30 | CAWSTLGGGPPDTQYF | TGTGCCTGGAGTACCCTGGGGGGAGGGCCCCCAGATACGCAGTATTTT
NA | TRBJ2-7 | TRBD1 | TRBV11-1 | CASSGTGRKQYF | TGTGCCAGCAGCGGGACAGGCCGGAAGCAGTACTTC
NA | TRBJ1-4 | NA | TRBV5-1 | CASSLEGMGEKLFF | TGCGCCAGCAGCTTGGAAGGTATGGGAGAAAAACTGTTTTTT
NA | TRBJ2-3 | NA | TRBV10-3 | CASLQENTDTQYF | TGTGCCTCCCTCCAGGAAAACACAGATACGCAGTATTTT
few | TRBJ1-5 | TRBD1 | TRBV9 | CASSSGQPNQPQHF | TGTGCCAGCAGCTCGGGACAGCCAAATCAGCCCCAGCATTTT
NA | TRBJ2-5 | NA | TRBV7-2 | CASSLDRETQYF | TGTGCCAGCAGCTTGGATCGGGAGACCCAGTACTTC
NA | TRBJ2-1 | NA | TRBV7-2 | CASSQAPGYNEQFF | TGTGCCAGCAGCCAGGCCCCGGGCTACAATGAGCAGTTCTTC
NA | TRBJ1-1 | NA | TRBV5-1 | CASSGTGPEGDTEAFF | TGCGCCAGCAGCGGTACGGGGCCGGAAGGGGACACTGAAGCTTTCTTT
NA | TRBJ2-5 | NA | TRBV5-1 | CASSSGGWGAETQYF | TGCGCCAGCAGCTCAGGCGGGTGGGGTGCGGAGACCCAGTACTTC
NA | TRBJ2-2 | TRBD1 | TRBV28 | CASYLTGGHTGELFF | TGTGCCAGCTATCTCACAGGGGGGCACACCGGGGAGCTGTTTTTT
once | TRBJ2-2 | NA | TRBV7-2 | CASSSRGGTNTGELFF | TGTGCCAGCAGCTCACGGGGAGGCACCAACACCGGGGAGCTGTTTTTT
NA | TRBJ1-2 | TRBD1 | TRBV18 | CASSPGQVSYGYTF | TGTGCCAGCTCACCGGGACAGGTTTCCTATGGCTACACCTTC
NA | TRBJ2-7 | TRBD1 | TRBV7-2 | CASSTDRVGYYEQYF | TGTGCCAGCAGCACAGACAGGGTTGGTTACTACGAGCAGTACTTC
few | TRBJ2-5 | NA | TRBV5-1 | CASSEVESYQETQYF | TGCGCCAGCAGTGAAGTGGAATCGTACCAAGAGACCCAGTACTTC
once | TRBJ1-5 | NA | TRBV5-5 | CASSLDTRGGNQPQHF | TGTGCCAGCAGCTTAGACACACGGGGGGGCAATCAGCCCCAGCATTTT
NA | TRBJ2-2 | NA | TRBV19 | CASQGSFPGELFF | TGTGCCAGTCAGGGAAGTTTTCCCGGGGAGCTGTTTTTT
NA | TRBJ2-3 | TRBD2 | TRBV7-2 | CASSVAGGYGDTQYF | TGTGCCAGCAGCGTAGCGGGAGGGTATGGAGATACGCAGTATTTT
NA | TRBJ1-3 | NA | TRBV10-3 | CAIKRSSGNTIYF | TGTGCCATCAAGAGGAGCTCTGGAAACACCATATATTTT
NA | TRBJ1-5 | TRBD1 | TRBV30 | CAWSTGGNQPQHF | TGTGCCTGGAGTACAGGGGGCAATCAGCCCCAGCATTTT
NA | TRBJ2-7 | TRBD1 | TRBV11-2 | CARGSGDRGNSDSYEQYF | TGTGCCAGGGGCTCAGGGGACAGGGGAAACAGCGACTCCTACGAGCAGTACTTC
NA | TRBJ1-5 | NA | TRBV5-5 | CASSREPREGLGNQPQHF | TGTGCCAGCAGCAGAGAGCCTAGGGAAGGTCTTGGCAATCAGCCCCAGCATTTT
NA | TRBJ1-4 | NA | TRBV30 | CAWTRGAANEKLFF | TGTGCCTGGACCAGAGGGGCAGCTAATGAAAAACTGTTTTTT
NA | TRBJ2-1 | NA | TRBV9 | CASSVEGNEQFF | TGTGCCAGCAGCGTAGAAGGAAATGAGCAGTTCTTC
NA | TRBJ2-7 | TRBD2 | TRBV18 | CASSPPGGGIEQYF | TGTGCCAGCTCACCACCCGGGGGAGGGATCGAGCAGTACTTC
NA | TRBJ2-2 | NA | TRBV28 | CASRGVIAGANTGELFF | TGTGCCAGCAGGGGGGTGATTGCGGGCGCGAACACCGGGGAGCTGTTTTTT
once | TRBJ1-2 | NA | TRBV5-1 | CASRINSDQNYGYTF | TGCGCCAGCAGGATAAACAGCGACCAGAACTATGGCTACACCTTC
NA | TRBJ2-7 | NA | TRBV18 | CASSPPGLGNYEQYF | TGTGCCAGCTCACCCCCGGGACTCGGAAACTACGAGCAGTACTTC
once | TRBJ2-2 | TRBD1 | TRBV28 | CATYYRDSGELFF | TGTGCCACTTACTACAGGGACAGCGGGGAGCTGTTTTTT
NA | TRBJ2-1 | TRBD2 | TRBV30 | CAWGPGLPNNEQFF | TGTGCCTGGGGACCGGGACTACCGAACAATGAGCAGTTCTTC
NA | TRBJ1-2 | TRBD1 | TRBV5-4 | CASSLDDRGAARGYTF | TGTGCCAGCAGCTTGGACGACAGGGGGGCGGCGAGGGGCTACACCTTC
NA | TRBJ1-5 | TRBD1 | TRBV7-2 | CASSLRTGGDQPQHF | TGTGCCAGCAGCTTAAGGACAGGGGGGGATCAGCCCCAGCATTTT
NA | TRBJ2-1 | TRBD2 | TRBV7-9 | CASSLSSGSRGEQFF | TGTGCCAGCAGCTTATCTAGCGGGAGTCGCGGTGAGCAGTTCTTC
NA | TRBJ2-5 | NA | TRBV7-9 | CASSLKETQYF | TGTGCCAGCAGCTTAAAAGAGACCCAGTACTTC
NA | TRBJ2-6 | NA | TRBV7-2 | CASSPYTGANVLTF | TGTGCCAGCAGCCCTTATACTGGGGCCAACGTCCTGACTTTC
NA | TRBJ2-2 | NA | TRBV29-1 | CSSSNPGTGELFF | TGCAGCTCCTCGAACCCAGGTACCGGGGAGCTGTTTTTT
NA | TRBJ2-2 | NA | TRBV19 | CASRNGGTEGTGELFF | TGTGCCAGTAGGAATGGCGGGACAGAAGGCACCGGGGAGCTGTTTTTT
NA | TRBJ2-7 | NA | TRBV19 | CASKKEGTYEQYF | TGTGCCAGTAAGAAGGAAGGGACTTACGAGCAGTACTTC
NA | TRBJ2-4 | TRBD1 | TRBV7-6 | CASSLTGAGIQYF | TGTGCCAGCAGCTTAACAGGGGCGGGCATTCAGTACTTC
NA | TRBJ2-2 | NA | TRBV19 | CASSIGRQGGSTGELFF | TGTGCCAGTAGTATTGGCCGGCAGGGGGGGAGCACCGGGGAGCTGTTTTTT
NA | TRBJ2-2 | NA | TRBV9 | CASSVEPTRENTGELFF | TGTGCCAGCAGCGTAGAGCCCACAAGAGAGAACACCGGGGAGCTGTTTTTT
NA | TRBJ1-1 | NA | TRBV11-2 | CASSLTREGDNTEAFF | TGTGCCAGCAGCTTAACGAGGGAAGGGGATAACACTGAAGCTTTCTTT
NA | TRBJ2-5 | NA | TRBV7-2 | CASSLDLGTRSSQYF | TGTGCCAGCAGCTTAGATCTCGGGACACGGTCGTCCCAGTACTTC
NA | TRBJ2-2 | TRBD1 | TRBV9 | CASSPKGQGNTGELFF | TGTGCCAGCAGCCCCAAGGGACAGGGGAACACCGGGGAGCTGTTTTTT